Sequencing of this T cell receptor (beta chain) was carried out in a study of shared clonotypes between healthy human individuals. Findings and caveats of the study: The naive CD4 repertoires of a handful of donors were compared, and around 5% of clonotypes were shared.

Naive CD8 cells lacked CD45RO and underwent positive selection for CCR7, leaving out terminally differentiated effector memory CD45RA+ cells. HIV-negative, healthy adults without recent acute infections or vaccinations were the donors. V was pared by 4 bases and J by 5 bases, with 7 bases of the junction left unmatched. CDR1 GTSNPN and CDR2 SVGIG come from the germline V gene (reference sequence). The length of the CDR3 is 13 residues. At the deep level, the assay was run. TCRdb's table, derived via immunoSEQ multiplex PCR, lists solely in-frame clones and lacks some. The profile shows around 700,000 clones, about 90% of them singletons. A word on this clone: Antigen unknown.

J is TRBJ2-5 and V is TRBV30, with 7 bases matching TRBD1. The origin of this receptor is a man aged 30 to 45 in good health. Sequencing was done on a sample of naive CD8+ T cells sorted from blood. The CDR3 sequence is CAWNSQGVETQYF. The CDR3, as DNA: TGTGCCTGGAATTCGCAGGGGGTCGAGACCCAGTACTTC.